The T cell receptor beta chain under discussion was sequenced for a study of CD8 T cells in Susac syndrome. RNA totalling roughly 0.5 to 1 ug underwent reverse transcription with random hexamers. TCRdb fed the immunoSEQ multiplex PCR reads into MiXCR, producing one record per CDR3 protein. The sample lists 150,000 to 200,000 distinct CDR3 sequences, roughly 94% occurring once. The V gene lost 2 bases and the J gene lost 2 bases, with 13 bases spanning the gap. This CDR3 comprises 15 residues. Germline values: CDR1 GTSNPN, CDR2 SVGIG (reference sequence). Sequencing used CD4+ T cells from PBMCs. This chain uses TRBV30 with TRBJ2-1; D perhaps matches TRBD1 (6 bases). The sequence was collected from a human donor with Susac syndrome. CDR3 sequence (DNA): TGTGCCTGGAGTCGGACACGGGACACCTACAATGAGCAGTTCTTC. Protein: CAWSRTRDTYNEQFF.